The text below deals with one TCR beta chain. The germline V gene encodes CDR1 MRHNA and CDR2 SNTAGT. The CDR3 is 14 amino acids. The V and J ends lost 9 bases and 2 bases respectively, with 14 bases between them. The time point denotes: newly diagnosed GD, antithyroid drugs for less than 3 months. RNA from PBMCs was the source of the TCR library. The authors built TCR beta libraries using iRepertoire HTBI primers and Arm-PCR of CDR3 regions. MiXCR, run by TCRdb on the multiplex PCR reads, gives a single entry per CDR3 protein. The sample includes some 240,000 distinct CDR3 sequences, around a fifth of them seen just once. This sample is drawn from a study of regulatory T cells in long-lasting Graves disease. These data were also reused for a study on T cells in Graves' hyperthyroidism and ophthalmopathy. From that report: Newly diagnosed hyperthyroidism, duration under 2 months, in patients aged 18 to 65. Exclusion followed for patients with uncontrolled infection, other autoimmune disease, pregnancy or lactation. HTBI primers were the set used in a first-round RT-PCR of the TCR CDR3.

The chain has TRBV6-4 and TRBJ1-5; D is ambiguous. This sequence was found in a woman in her twenties or thirties with Graves disease. Specimen: peripheral blood mononuclear cells (PBMCs), collected at new diagnosis, from a patient treated with antithyroid drugs. The CDR3 DNA follows: TGTGCCAGTCCATTCATTCTCCGCAATCAGCCCCAGCATTTT. This codes for CASPFILRNQPQHF.